This T cell receptor (beta chain) emerged from a study of OX40 agonist ivuxolimab in advanced cancers. Study at large: Patients were dosed with the agonistic anti-OX40 (CD134) antibody ivuxolimab. General study points: There was clonal expansion of CD4+ and CD8+ blood T cells by week 6 at 0.1 to 3.0 mg/kg. Nonresponders included some who also had low normalized T-cell clonal expansion.

Remarks on this clone: Its specificity is not known.

This CDR3 is built from 14 residues. Per germline, CDR1 MNHEY and CDR2 SMNVEV (reference sequence). Trimming took off 6 bases at V and 2 bases at J, with 14 bases between the two ends. Sequenced by immunoSEQ multiplex PCR; TCRdb stores in-frame clones only, minus some. This repertoire shows roughly 87,000 clones, around 92% found once; its top ten account for approximately 8.6%. Sequenced here: CD4+ or CD8+ T cells sorted from blood, sampled in a trial of the OX40 agonist ivuxolimab. The TCR was taken from an adult with an advanced solid tumor such as melanoma, head and neck, liver or kidney cancer. V usage is TRBV27 and J usage is TRBJ2-7, with D maybe TRBD1 (6 bases). DNA of the CDR3: TGTGCCAGCAGCGAAACAGGGTACACCTACGAGCAGTACTTC. Amino acid sequence: CASSETGYTYEQYF.